This T cell receptor (beta chain) appears in the sequencing data of a study of T cell repertoires in ileal Crohn's disease. V was trimmed by 3 bases and J by 4 bases, leaving 10 bases between them. Per the germline V gene, CDR1 is GTSNPN and CDR2 is SVGIG (reference sequence). The CDR3 runs to 13 residues. Profiling relied on immunoSEQ multiplex PCR, and the TCRdb table lists in-frame clones only, not all of them. The profile covers under 20,000 clones, with 75% to 90% appearing a single time and 10% taken by the ten largest. The receptor was derived from an adult with Crohn's disease. The rearrangement joins TRBV30 to TRBJ1-3, with unresolved D. The sample taken for sequencing was ileal tissue. CDR3 sequence reads: CAWRGGNGNTIYF. CDR3 bases: TGTGCCTGGAGGGGAGGGAACGGAAACACCATATATTTT.